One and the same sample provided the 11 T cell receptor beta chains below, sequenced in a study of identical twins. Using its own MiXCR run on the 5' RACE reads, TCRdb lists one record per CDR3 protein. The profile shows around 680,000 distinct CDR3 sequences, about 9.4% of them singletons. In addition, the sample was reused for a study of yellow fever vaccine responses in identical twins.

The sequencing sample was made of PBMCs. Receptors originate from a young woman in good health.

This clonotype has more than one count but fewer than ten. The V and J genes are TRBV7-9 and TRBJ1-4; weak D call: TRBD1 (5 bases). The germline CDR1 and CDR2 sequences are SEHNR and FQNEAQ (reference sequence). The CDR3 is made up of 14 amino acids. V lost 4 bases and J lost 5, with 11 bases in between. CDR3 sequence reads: CASSSGTSNEKLFF. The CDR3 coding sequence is TGTGCCAGCAGCTCTGGGACTTCAAATGAAAAACTGTTTTTT.

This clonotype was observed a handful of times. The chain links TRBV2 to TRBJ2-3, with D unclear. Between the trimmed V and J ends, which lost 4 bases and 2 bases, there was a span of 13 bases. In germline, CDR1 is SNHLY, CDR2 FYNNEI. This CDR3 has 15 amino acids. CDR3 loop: CASSVGSTDTDTQYF. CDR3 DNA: TGTGCCAGCAGTGTCGGCAGCACCGACACAGATACGCAGTATTTT. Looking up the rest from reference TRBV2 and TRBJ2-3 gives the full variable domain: EPEVTQTPSHQVTQMGQEVILRCVPISNHLYFYWYRQILGQKVEFLVSFYNNEISEKSEIFDDQFSVERPDGSNFTLKIRSTKLEDSAMYFCASSVGSTDTDTQYFGPGTRLTVL.

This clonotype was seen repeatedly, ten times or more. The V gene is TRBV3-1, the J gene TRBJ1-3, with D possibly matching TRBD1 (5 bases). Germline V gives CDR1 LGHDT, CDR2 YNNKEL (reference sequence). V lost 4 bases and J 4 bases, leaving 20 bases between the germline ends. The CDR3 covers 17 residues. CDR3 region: CASSPVLQAREGNTIYF. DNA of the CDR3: TGTGCCAGCAGCCCTGTCCTACAGGCTAGGGAAGGAAACACCATATATTTT. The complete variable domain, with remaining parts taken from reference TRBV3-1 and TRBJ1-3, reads DTAVSQTPKYLVTQMGNDKSIKCEQNLGHDTMYWYKQDSKKFLKIMFSYNNKELIINETVPNRFSPKSPDKAHLNLHINSLELGDSAVYFCASSPVLQAREGNTIYFGEGSWLTVV.

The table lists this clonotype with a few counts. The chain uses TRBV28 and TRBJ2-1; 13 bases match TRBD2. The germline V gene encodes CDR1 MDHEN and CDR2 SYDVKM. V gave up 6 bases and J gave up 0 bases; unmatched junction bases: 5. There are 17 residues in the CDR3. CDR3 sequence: CASSPTSGRASYNEQFF. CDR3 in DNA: TGTGCCAGCAGCCCCACTAGCGGGAGGGCCTCCTACAATGAGCAGTTCTTC.

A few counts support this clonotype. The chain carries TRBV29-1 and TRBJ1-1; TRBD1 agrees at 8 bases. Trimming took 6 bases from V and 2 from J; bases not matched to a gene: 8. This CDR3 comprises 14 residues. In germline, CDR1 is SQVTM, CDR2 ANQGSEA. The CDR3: CSVQTGTGNTEAFF. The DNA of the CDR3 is TGCAGCGTCCAAACCGGGACAGGTAACACTGAAGCTTTCTTT.

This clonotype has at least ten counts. The CDR3, as DNA: TGTGCCAGCAGTTTTGAAGCGGCCCCCTACGAGCAGTACTTC. This translates into CASSFEAAPYEQYF. The chain couples TRBV27 to TRBJ2-7; D perhaps matches TRBD2 (5 bases). This CDR3 region has 14 residues. V dropped 3 bases and J dropped 2 bases, with 11 bases sitting between them. CDR1 and CDR2 from the germline V gene are MNHEY and SMNVEV (reference sequence).

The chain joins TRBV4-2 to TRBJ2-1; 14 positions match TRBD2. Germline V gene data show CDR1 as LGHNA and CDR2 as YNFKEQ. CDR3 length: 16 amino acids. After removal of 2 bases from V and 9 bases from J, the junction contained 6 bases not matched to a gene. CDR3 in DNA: TGTGCCAGCAGCCAAAGGACTAGCGGGGGGTCTATTGAGCAGTTCTTC. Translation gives CASSQRTSGGSIEQFF.

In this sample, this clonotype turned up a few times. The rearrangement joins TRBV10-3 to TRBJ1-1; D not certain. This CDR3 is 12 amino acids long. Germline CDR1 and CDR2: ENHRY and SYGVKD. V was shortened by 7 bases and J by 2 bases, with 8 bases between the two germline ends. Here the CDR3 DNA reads TGTGCCATCACAGGACCCAACACTGAAGCTTTCTTT. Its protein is CAITGPNTEAFF.

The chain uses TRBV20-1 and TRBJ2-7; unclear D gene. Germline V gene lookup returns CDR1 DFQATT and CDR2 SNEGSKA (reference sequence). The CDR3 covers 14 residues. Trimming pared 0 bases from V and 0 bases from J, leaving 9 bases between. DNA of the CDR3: TGCAGTGCTAGAGATACGAGATTCTCCTACGAGCAGTACTTC. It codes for CSARDTRFSYEQYF.

This CDR3 is CSARRGGLVVADTQYF. CDR3 DNA: TGCAGTGCTAGGAGGGGGGGACTAGTCGTTGCAGATACGCAGTATTTT. The V and J genes are TRBV20-1 and TRBJ2-3, with 8 bases aligning to TRBD2. The germline V gene has CDR1 DFQATT and CDR2 SNEGSKA (reference sequence). V lost 3 bases, J lost 4 bases, and 12 bases stayed unmatched. The CDR3 contains 16 residues.

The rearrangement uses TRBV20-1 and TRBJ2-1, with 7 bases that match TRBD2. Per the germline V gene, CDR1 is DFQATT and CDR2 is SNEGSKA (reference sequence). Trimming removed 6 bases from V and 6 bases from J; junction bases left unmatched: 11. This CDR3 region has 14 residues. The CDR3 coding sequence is TGCAGTGCCAATAGCGGGTACATCGCCAATGAGCAGTTCTTC. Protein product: CSANSGYIANEQFF.